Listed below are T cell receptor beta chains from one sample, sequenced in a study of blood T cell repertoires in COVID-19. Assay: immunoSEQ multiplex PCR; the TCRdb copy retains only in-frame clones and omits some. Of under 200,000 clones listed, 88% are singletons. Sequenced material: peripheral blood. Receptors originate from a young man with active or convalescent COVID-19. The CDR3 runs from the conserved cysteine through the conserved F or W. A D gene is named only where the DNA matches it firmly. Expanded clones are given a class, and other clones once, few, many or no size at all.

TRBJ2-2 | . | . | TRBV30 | CAWTANTGELFF | TGTGCTTGGACGGCGAACACCGGGGAGCTGTTTTTT
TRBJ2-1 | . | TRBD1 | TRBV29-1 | CSVDGTASYNEQFF | TGCAGCGTTGACGGGACAGCCAGCTACAATGAGCAGTTCTTC
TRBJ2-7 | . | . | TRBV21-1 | CASSKEGRRSYEQYF | TGTGCCAGCAGCAAAGAAGGCAGGCGCTCCTACGAGCAGTACTTC
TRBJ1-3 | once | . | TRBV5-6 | CASSLRGNTIYF | TGTGCCAGCAGCCTGCGAGGAAACACCATATATTTT
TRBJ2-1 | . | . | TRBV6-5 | CASGSGQYNEQFF | TGTGCCAGCGGATCTGGACAGTACAATGAGCAGTTCTTC
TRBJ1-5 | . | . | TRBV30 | CAWSARGGQPQHF | TGTGCCTGGAGTGCCCGGGGTGGACAGCCCCAGCATTTT
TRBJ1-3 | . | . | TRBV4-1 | CASSQDRRGAGNTIYF | TGCGCCAGCAGCCAAGATCGGAGGGGCGCTGGAAACACCATATATTTT
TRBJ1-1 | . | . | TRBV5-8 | CASSLRLPEAFF | TGTGCCAGCAGCTTGAGACTACCTGAAGCTTTCTTT
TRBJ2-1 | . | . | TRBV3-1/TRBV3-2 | CASSHPAGGGNEQFF | TGTGCCAGCAGCCATCCAGCGGGTGGGGGCAATGAGCAGTTCTTC
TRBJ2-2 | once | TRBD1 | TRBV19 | CASSMVGQGNTGELFF | TGTGCCAGTAGTATGGTGGGACAGGGTAACACCGGGGAGCTGTTTTTT
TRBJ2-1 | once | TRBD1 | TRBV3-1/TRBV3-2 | CASSFVPSRGRDEQFF | TGTGCCAGCAGCTTCGTACCTTCCAGGGGGCGGGATGAGCAGTTCTTC
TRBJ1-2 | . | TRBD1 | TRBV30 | CAWKVPGGIYGYTF | TGTGCCTGGAAGGTTCCAGGGGGAATCTATGGCTACACCTTC
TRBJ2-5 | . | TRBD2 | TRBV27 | CASSESPRTSGSLETQYF | TGTGCCAGCAGCGAATCTCCCCGGACTAGCGGGAGCCTAGAGACCCAGTACTTC
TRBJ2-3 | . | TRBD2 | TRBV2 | CASSESSGRPLGQYF | TGTGCCAGCAGTGAAAGTAGCGGGAGACCCCTTGGGCAGTATTTT
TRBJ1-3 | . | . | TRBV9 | CASSVSSSGNTIYF | TGTGCCAGCAGCGTAAGCTCCTCTGGAAACACCATATATTTT
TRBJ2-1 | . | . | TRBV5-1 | CASSLGTGMVNEQFF | TGCGCCAGCAGCTTGGGGACTGGAATGGTGAATGAGCAGTTCTTC
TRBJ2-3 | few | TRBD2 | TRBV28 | CASTKGLAGSREYF | TGTGCCAGCACCAAAGGACTAGCGGGTTCCCGAGAGTATTTT
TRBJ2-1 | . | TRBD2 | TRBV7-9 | CASSFFLAGGNEQFF | TGTGCCAGCAGCTTTTTTCTAGCGGGTGGCAATGAGCAGTTCTTC
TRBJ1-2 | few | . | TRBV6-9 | CASSWGEDGYTF | TGTGCCAGCAGCTGGGGGGAGGATGGCTACACCTTC
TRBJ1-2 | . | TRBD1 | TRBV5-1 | CASSPATGLGGYTF | TGCGCCAGCAGCCCCGCGACAGGGTTAGGTGGCTACACCTTC
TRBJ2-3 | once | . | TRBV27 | CASSSRGRSTDTQYF | TGTGCCAGCAGTTCCAGGGGACGTAGCACAGATACGCAGTATTTT
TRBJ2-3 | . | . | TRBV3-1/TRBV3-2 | CASSPWAVSTDTQYF | TGTGCCAGCAGCCCATGGGCAGTTAGCACAGATACGCAGTATTTT
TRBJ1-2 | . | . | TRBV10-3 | CAISESYRQAGYGYTF | TGTGCCATCAGTGAGTCCTACCGACAGGCAGGCTATGGCTACACCTTC
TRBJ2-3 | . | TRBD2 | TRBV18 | CASSPTSGPDTQYF | TGTGCCAGCTCACCGACTAGCGGGCCAGATACGCAGTATTTT
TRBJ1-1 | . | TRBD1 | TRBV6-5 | CASSRDRGGEAFF | TGTGCCAGCAGTCGTGACAGGGGCGGTGAAGCTTTCTTT